The 18 T cell receptor beta chains given below trace back to one sample, sequenced in a study of T cell responses to AZD1222 COVID-19 vaccine. TCRdb keeps only in-frame clones here, not all; method: immunoSEQ multiplex PCR. The sample has under 130,000 clones; roughly nine tenths are singletons. The sequenced sample was peripheral blood, obtained 28 days after the second AZD1222 dose. These receptors all stem from an adult who received the AZD1222 COVID-19 vaccine.

This clone has a handful of counts. This chain joins TRBV19 and TRBJ2-7, with D possibly TRBD1 on 5 matching bases. The CDR3 length is 13 residues. CDR1 LNHDA and CDR2 SQIVND come from the germline V gene (reference sequence). V was pared by 10 bases and J by 0 bases, with 13 bases between. The CDR3 loop is CATTSRASYEQYF. The CDR3 DNA sequence: TGTGCCACGACCTCCAGGGCCTCCTACGAGCAGTACTTC.

The chain is built from TRBV27 and TRBJ2-2; the match to TRBD2 covers 14 bases. Germline V lookup: CDR1 MNHEY, CDR2 SMNVEV (reference sequence). This CDR3 has 16 residues. Unmatched junction bases numbered 7, after V lost 4 bases and J lost 9 bases. The CDR3, as DNA: TGTGCCAGCAGTTCAGGGACTAGCGGGAGATTCCGGGAGCTGTTTTTT. Translated, it gives CASSSGTSGRFRELFF.

V and J are TRBV21-1 and TRBJ2-7; TRBD2 is taken as the D call from the table, unchecked against the DNA. TRBV21-1 is labeled a pseudogene. This CDR3 has 16 amino acids. The CDR3 protein is CASSRSYSGPSYEQYF. CDR3 in DNA: TGTGCCAGCAGCAGATCCTACAGCGGACCCTCCTACGAGCAGTACTTC.

The chain carries TRBV19 and TRBJ1-1, with D perhaps TRBD1 (6 bases). Germline V CDR1 and CDR2: LNHDA, SQIVND (reference sequence). Deletions cut 8 bases from V and 0 bases from J, with 13 bases between. This CDR3 is built from 14 residues. CDR3: CASYREGMNTEAFF. For the CDR3, the DNA is TGTGCCAGTTACAGGGAAGGAATGAACACTGAAGCTTTCTTT. The full variable domain, completed using reference TRBV19 and TRBJ1-1, is DGGITQSPKYLFRKEGQNVTLSCEQNLNHDAMYWYRQDPGQGLRLIYYSQIVNDFQKGDIAEGYSVSREKKESFPLTVTSAQKNPTAFYLCASYREGMNTEAFFGQGTRLTVV.

This rearrangement joins TRBV28 to TRBJ1-1; D remains unclear. Germline V CDR1 and CDR2: MDHEN, SYDVKM. Trimming pared 6 bases from V and 5 bases from J, leaving 16 bases between. The CDR3 is made up of 14 amino acids. In DNA form, the CDR3 reads TGTGCCAGCAGCCCGCGGAATCTTGGAACTGAAGCTTTCTTT. Its protein product is CASSPRNLGTEAFF.

The V gene is TRBV11-2, the J gene TRBJ1-5, with 7 bases matching TRBD1. There are 14 residues in the CDR3. Trimming at V came to 1 base and at J to 7 bases, leaving 4 bases not matched to a gene. Germline-derived CDR1 and CDR2 are SGHAT and FQNNGV. The CDR3 DNA reads as TGTGCCAGCAGCTTAGCAGGGGGGTCGCAGCCCCAGCATTTT. Encoded protein: CASSLAGGSQPQHF.

The chain links TRBV27 to TRBJ2-1; D ambiguous. This CDR3 is 14 amino acids long. In germline, CDR1 is MNHEY, CDR2 SMNVEV (reference sequence). V was clipped by 6 bases and J by 3 bases, with 12 bases between them. CDR3 nucleotide sequence: TGTGCCAGCAGCTTGCCGGGTGGCTACAATGAGCAGTTCTTC. It encodes CASSLPGGYNEQFF.

The J gene is TRBJ2-2, the V gene TRBV10-3; 8 positions agree with TRBD1. The J segment lost 9 bases and the V segment lost 5 bases, leaving 8 bases of the junction unmatched. This CDR3 is built from 14 residues. The germline V gene has CDR1 ENHRY and CDR2 SYGVKD. The CDR3 loop reads CAISPGQGIRELFF. The CDR3 DNA follows: TGTGCCATCAGTCCCGGACAGGGCATCCGGGAGCTGTTTTTT.

This chain uses TRBV28 with TRBJ1-2, with D uncertain. V was trimmed by 3 bases and J by 0 bases, leaving 5 bases between them. Germline V gene data show CDR1 as MDHEN and CDR2 as SYDVKM. The CDR3 is 13 residues long. The chain's CDR3 is CASSFTANYGYTF. In DNA, the CDR3 is TGTGCCAGCAGTTTCACAGCTAACTATGGCTACACCTTC.

The DNA of the CDR3 is TGTGCCAGTCGTCGTAATGGGATAGCGGGAGAAGGGACTATTGAGCAGTTCTTC. Protein sequence: CASRRNGIAGEGTIEQFF. V gene TRBV19 combines with J gene TRBJ2-1; 9 nucleotides line up with TRBD2. This CDR3 region has 18 residues. The germline gives CDR1 LNHDA, CDR2 SQIVND (reference sequence). Germline trimming cut 8 bases from V and 9 bases from J; bases unmatched to any gene: 23.

This sequence joins TRBV5-4 and TRBJ2-7; 9 positions match TRBD2. Germline V lookup: CDR1 SGHNT, CDR2 YYREEE (reference sequence). This CDR3 region has 14 residues. The ends lost 4 bases at V and 0 bases at J; junction bases unmatched: 2. CDR3 in amino acids: CASSLSGSSYEQYF. The CDR3 nucleotides are TGTGCCAGCAGCCTTAGCGGGAGCTCCTACGAGCAGTACTTC.

The chain combines TRBV5-1 with TRBJ2-1; 8 bases agree with TRBD2. The CDR3 spans 15 residues. Trimming removed 1 base from V and 8 bases from J; junction bases left unmatched: 8. Germline CDR1 and CDR2: SGHRS and YFSETQ. For the CDR3, the DNA is TGCGCCAGCAGCTTGCGGCGGGAGGTAGGTTATGAGCAGTTCTTC. As protein: CASSLRREVGYEQFF.

J is TRBJ2-5 and V is TRBV7-2; 11 bases are a match to TRBD2. V shed 3 bases, J shed 1 base, and the junction held 1 base outside the gene matches. Germline V gene lookup returns CDR1 SGHTA and CDR2 FQGNSA. The CDR3 spans 15 residues. As DNA, the CDR3 is TGTGCCAGCAGCTTTGGACTAGCGGGCCAAGAGACCCAGTACTTC. Translating it yields CASSFGLAGQETQYF.

V usage is TRBV7-9 and J usage is TRBJ2-5; 7 bases are shared with TRBD1. This CDR3 contains 15 residues. V trimming: 6 bases; J trimming: 5 bases; junction bases outside the gene matches: 12. The germline CDR1 and CDR2 sequences are SEHNR and FQNEAQ (reference sequence). For the CDR3, the DNA is TGTGCCAGCAGTTCCCGGGACAGTCAAGGGGAGACCCAGTACTTC. It specifies CASSSRDSQGETQYF.

The V gene is TRBV5-6, the J gene TRBJ1-2; 9 nucleotides align to TRBD1. After removal of 2 bases from V and 2 bases from J, the junction contained 1 base not matched to a gene. Germline V gene sequence: CDR1 SGHDT, CDR2 YYEEEE. This CDR3 is 14 amino acids long. CDR3 DNA: TGTGCCAGCAGCTTTGGACAGGGGAACTATGGCTACACCTTC. Its translation is CASSFGQGNYGYTF.

V usage is TRBV27 and J usage is TRBJ2-4; a possible D gene is TRBD2 (6 bases). V was shortened by 7 bases and J by 6 bases, with 22 bases between the two germline ends. The CDR3 contains 16 residues. Germline CDR1 reads MNHEY; CDR2 reads SMNVEV (reference sequence). CDR3 region: CASTTSGANGGNIQYF. The CDR3, as DNA: TGTGCCAGCACCACCTCGGGAGCCAACGGAGGAAACATTCAGTACTTC.

The chain couples TRBV28 to TRBJ1-2, with TRBD1 matching over 8 bases. V was pared by 6 bases and J by 8 bases, with 8 bases of the junction left unmatched. This CDR3 is built from 13 residues. Germline-derived CDR1 and CDR2 are MDHEN and SYDVKM. The CDR3 is CASSLSRGQGYTF. The CDR3 DNA is TGTGCCAGCAGCCTAAGCAGGGGGCAAGGCTACACCTTC.

The J gene is TRBJ2-2, the V gene TRBV5-1; no firm D call. Trimming left V 6 bases short and J 0 bases short, with 9 bases between. The CDR3 runs to 14 residues. Germline loops: CDR1 SGHRS, CDR2 YFSETQ. The CDR3 DNA is TGCGCCAGCAACCAGCCCTCGAACACCGGGGAGCTGTTTTTT. It is translated as CASNQPSNTGELFF.